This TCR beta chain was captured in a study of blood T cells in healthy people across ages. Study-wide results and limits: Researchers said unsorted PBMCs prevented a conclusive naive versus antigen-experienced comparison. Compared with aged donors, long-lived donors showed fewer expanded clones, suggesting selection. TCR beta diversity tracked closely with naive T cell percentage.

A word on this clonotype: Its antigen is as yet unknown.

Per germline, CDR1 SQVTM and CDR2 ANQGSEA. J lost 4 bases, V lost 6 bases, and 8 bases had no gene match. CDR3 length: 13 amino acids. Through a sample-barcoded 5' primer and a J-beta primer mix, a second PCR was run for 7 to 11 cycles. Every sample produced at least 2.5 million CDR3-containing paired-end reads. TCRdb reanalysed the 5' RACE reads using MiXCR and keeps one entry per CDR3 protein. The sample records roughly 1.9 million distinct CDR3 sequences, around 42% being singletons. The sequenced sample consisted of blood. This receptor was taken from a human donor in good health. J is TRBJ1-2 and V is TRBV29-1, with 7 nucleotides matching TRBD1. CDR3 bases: TGCAGCGTGGGACAGATGCTTGGCTATGGCTACACCTTC. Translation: CSVGQMLGYGYTF.